The source of this TCR beta chain is a study of blood T cell repertoires in COVID-19. On the study more broadly: Nucleic acid was either cDNA or gDNA, and it came from T cells, B-cell-depleted T cells, or PBMCs.

The assay was immunoSEQ multiplex PCR, and TCRdb's table has in-frame clones only and misses some. Among over 100,000 clones listed, 85% were seen once. The CDR3 runs to 13 residues. The V end was cut by 8 bases, the J end by 4 bases, with 15 bases between. From germline, CDR1 is KGHSH and CDR2 LQKENI. The TCR was taken from a man older than 75 with acute or convalescent COVID-19. The sequenced sample consisted of peripheral blood. V gene TRBV18 combines with J gene TRBJ2-7; D may be TRBD2 (5 bases). The CDR3 region is CASGVASPYEQYF. In nucleotides, the CDR3 is TGTGCCAGCGGGGTGGCTAGCCCATACGAGCAGTACTTC.